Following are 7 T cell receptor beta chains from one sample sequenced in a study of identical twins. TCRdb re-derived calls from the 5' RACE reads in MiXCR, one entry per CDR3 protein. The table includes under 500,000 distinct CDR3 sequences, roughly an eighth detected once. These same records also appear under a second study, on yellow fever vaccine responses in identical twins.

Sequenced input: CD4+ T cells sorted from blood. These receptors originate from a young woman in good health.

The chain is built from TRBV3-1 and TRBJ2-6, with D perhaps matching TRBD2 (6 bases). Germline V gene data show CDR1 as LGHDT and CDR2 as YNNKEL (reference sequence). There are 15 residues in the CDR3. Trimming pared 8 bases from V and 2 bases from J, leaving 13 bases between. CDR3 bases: TGTGCCAGCGCTCGCGGGGTAGCTGGGGCCAACGTCCTGACTTTC. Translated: CASARGVAGANVLTF.

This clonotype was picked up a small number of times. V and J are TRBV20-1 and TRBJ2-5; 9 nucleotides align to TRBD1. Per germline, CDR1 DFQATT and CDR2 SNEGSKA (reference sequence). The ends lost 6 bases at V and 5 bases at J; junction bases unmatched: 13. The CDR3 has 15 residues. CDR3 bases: TGCAGTGCACCGGTCTACAGGGGGCGCGTGGAGACCCAGTACTTC. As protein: CSAPVYRGRVETQYF.

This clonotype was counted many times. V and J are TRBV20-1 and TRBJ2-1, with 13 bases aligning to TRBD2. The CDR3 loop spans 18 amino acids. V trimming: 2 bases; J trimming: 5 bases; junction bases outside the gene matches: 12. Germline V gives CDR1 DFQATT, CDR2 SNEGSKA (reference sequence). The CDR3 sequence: CSARIGTSGNTKHNEQFF. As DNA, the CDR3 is TGCAGTGCTAGAATAGGGACTAGCGGGAACACAAAACACAATGAGCAGTTCTTC.

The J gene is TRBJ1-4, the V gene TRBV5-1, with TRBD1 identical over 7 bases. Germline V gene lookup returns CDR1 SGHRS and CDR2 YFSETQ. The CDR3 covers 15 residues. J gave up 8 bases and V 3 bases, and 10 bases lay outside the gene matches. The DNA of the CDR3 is TGCGCCAGCAGCTCCCGCCAGGGGGTTGAGGAAAAACTGTTTTTT. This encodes CASSSRQGVEEKLFF. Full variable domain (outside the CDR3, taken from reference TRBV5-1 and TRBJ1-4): KAGVTQTPRYLIKTRGQQVTLSCSPISGHRSVSWYQQTPGQGLQFLFEYFSETQRNKGNFPGRFSGRQFSNSRSEMNVSTLELGDSALYLCASSSRQGVEEKLFFGSGTQLSVL.

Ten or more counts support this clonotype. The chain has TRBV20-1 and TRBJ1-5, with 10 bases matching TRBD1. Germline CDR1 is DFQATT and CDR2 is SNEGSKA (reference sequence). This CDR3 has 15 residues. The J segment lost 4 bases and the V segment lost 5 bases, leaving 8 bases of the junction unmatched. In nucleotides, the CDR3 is TGCAGTGCTGAGGAAAGGACAGGGGGAAATCAGCCCCAGCATTTT. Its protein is CSAEERTGGNQPQHF.

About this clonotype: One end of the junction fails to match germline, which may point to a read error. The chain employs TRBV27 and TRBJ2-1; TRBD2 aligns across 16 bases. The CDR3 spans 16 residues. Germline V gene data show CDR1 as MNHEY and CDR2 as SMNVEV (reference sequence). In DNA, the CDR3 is TGTGCCAGCAATTTACTTGGGACTAGCGGGGGGGCGAGGCAGTTCTTC. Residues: CASNLLGTSGGARQFF.

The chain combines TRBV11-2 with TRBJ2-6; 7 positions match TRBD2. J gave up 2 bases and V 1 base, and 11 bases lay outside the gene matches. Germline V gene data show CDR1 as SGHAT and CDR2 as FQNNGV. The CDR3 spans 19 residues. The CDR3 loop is CASSLVKVWGTTGANVLTF. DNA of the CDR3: TGTGCCAGCAGCTTAGTGAAGGTGTGGGGGACTACTGGGGCCAACGTCCTGACTTTC.